This T cell receptor (beta chain) was captured in a study of T cell responses to AZD1222 COVID-19 vaccine. On this clone itself: Its antigen remains unknown.

Profiling relied on immunoSEQ multiplex PCR, and the TCRdb table lists in-frame clones only, not all of them. This table has 200,000 or so clones, about 92% appearing once. General study findings and limits: Repertoires were obtained solely post-peak T cell response. Vaccine-associated CD4 TCRs spanned spike, dominant at 160-218 and 743-854.

The CDR3 has 13 amino acids. Germline CDR1 and CDR2: SGHTA and FQGTGA. Trimming left V 5 bases short and J 3 bases short, with 5 bases between. The clonotype comes from an adult in good health. V and J are TRBV7-3 and TRBJ1-6, with D hard to call. Sequenced here: peripheral blood, sampled on day 0 of AZD1222 vaccination. The CDR3 protein is CASSLDYNSPLHF. CDR3 DNA: TGTGCCAGCAGCCTCGACTATAATTCACCCCTCCACTTT.